The 26 T cell receptor beta chains below were found in one sample sequenced in a study of shared clonotypes between healthy human individuals. TCRdb's table, derived via immunoSEQ multiplex PCR, lists solely in-frame clones and lacks some. The sample has some 500,000 clones; 79% are singletons. Sequenced sample: PBMCs. Receptors originate from a woman between 40 and 55 years old in good health. Some clones in this sample may be carry-over from other donors' samples.

This clone was recorded once. This chain uses TRBV27 with TRBJ2-7, with 9 nucleotides matching TRBD1. The germline V gene has CDR1 MNHEY and CDR2 SMNVEV (reference sequence). The CDR3 is 15 amino acids. The V and J ends lost 5 bases and 3 bases, in that order; junction bases with no gene match: 8. CDR3 nucleotide sequence: TGTGCCAGCAGTCCCTTTGGGACAGGGTTCTACGAGCAGTACTTC. It yields the protein CASSPFGTGFYEQYF.

This clone has more than one count but fewer than ten. The chain is built from TRBV18 and TRBJ2-1; 7 bases map to TRBD2. This CDR3 spans 15 amino acids. Trimming took 1 base from V and 10 from J; bases not matched to a gene: 10. CDR1 is KGHSH, CDR2 LQKENI, per germline. The chain's CDR3 is CASSPRSDLGGEQFF. The CDR3 region has the DNA TGTGCCAGCTCACCACGGTCTGATCTGGGGGGGGAGCAGTTCTTC.

This rearrangement joins TRBV5-6 to TRBJ1-3, with 7 bases fitting TRBD1. V was clipped by 3 bases and J by 0 bases; unmatched bases: 9. Per the germline V gene, CDR1 is SGHDT and CDR2 is YYEEEE. This CDR3 region has 17 residues. CDR3: CASSSLPGTASGNTIYF. DNA of the CDR3: TGTGCCAGCAGCTCCCTCCCCGGGACAGCCTCTGGAAACACCATATATTTT.

This clone was observed a single time. The rearrangement links TRBV7-8 to TRBJ2-2; D is unresolved. Germline CDR1 and CDR2: SGHVS and FQNEAQ. Trimming shortened V by 8 bases and J by 5 bases, and 12 bases separated the two germline ends. This CDR3 has 13 residues. This chain's CDR3 is CASGQDLTGELFF. As DNA, the CDR3 is TGTGCCAGCGGCCAGGACCTGACCGGGGAGCTGTTTTTT.

In this sample, this clone turned up a few times. V gene TRBV10-2 combines with J gene TRBJ2-3; perhaps TRBD2 as D (5 bases). Between the trimmed V and J ends, which lost 8 bases and 0 bases, there was a span of 12 bases. Germline V CDR1 and CDR2: WSHSY, SAAADI. CDR3 size: 14 residues. CDR3: CASGLAPSTDTQYF. The CDR3 DNA reads as TGCGCCAGCGGCCTAGCTCCTAGCACAGATACGCAGTATTTT.

This sequence joins TRBV18 and TRBJ1-2; perhaps TRBD1 as D (6 bases). The germline CDR1 and CDR2 sequences are KGHSH and LQKENI. Trimming stripped 4 bases from V and 2 bases from J, with 11 bases between. The CDR3 runs 14 residues. The DNA for the CDR3 is TGTGCCAGCTCACGTATACAGGGAAACTATGGCTACACCTTC. Protein sequence: CASSRIQGNYGYTF.

V usage is TRBV5-1 and J usage is TRBJ1-1; no clear D gene. The CDR3 has 14 residues. The germline gives CDR1 SGHRS, CDR2 YFSETQ. Trimming cost V 4 bases and J 4 bases, with 14 bases left between them. The CDR3: CASSPPAASTEAFF. The CDR3 DNA follows: TGCGCCAGCAGCCCCCCGGCGGCTAGCACTGAAGCTTTCTTT.

V is TRBV5-1 and J is TRBJ2-3, with TRBD2 matching 13 bases. Germline V CDR1 and CDR2: SGHRS, YFSETQ. The CDR3 has 17 residues. Trimming at V came to 4 bases and at J to 0 bases, leaving 5 bases not matched to a gene. The CDR3 protein is CASSPGTSGTSTDTQYF. Here the CDR3 DNA reads TGCGCCAGCAGCCCTGGGACTAGCGGGACTAGCACAGATACGCAGTATTTT.

The chain links TRBV5-5 to TRBJ1-5, with D hard to call. Trimming removed 2 bases from V and 3 bases from J, with 9 bases in between. This CDR3 spans 14 amino acids. Per germline, CDR1 SGHKS and CDR2 YYEKEE (reference sequence). CDR3 DNA sequence: TGTGCCAGCAGCTTCGTAACAGTCAATCAGCCCCAGCATTTT. Residues: CASSFVTVNQPQHF. The whole variable domain, remainder taken from reference TRBV5-5 and TRBJ1-5, is DAGVTQSPTHLIKTRGQQVTLRCSPISGHKSVSWYQQVLGQGPQFIFQYYEKEERGRGNFPDRFSARQFPNYSSELNVNALLLGDSALYLCASSFVTVNQPQHFGDGTRLSIL.

The rearrangement links TRBV15 to TRBJ1-1, with D hard to call. V was pared by 5 bases and J by 3 bases, with 13 bases between. The germline CDR1 and CDR2 sequences are LNHNV and YYDKDF (reference sequence). CDR3 size: 14 residues. The CDR3 spells CATSGRPRYTEAFF. The CDR3 bases are TGTGCCACCAGCGGTCGTCCGAGGTACACTGAAGCTTTCTTT.

The rearrangement uses TRBV18 and TRBJ2-1; 7 nucleotides line up with TRBD2. This CDR3 region has 14 residues. The V gene end was trimmed by 3 bases and the J gene end by 7 bases; junction bases not matched to a gene: 6. Germline lookup yields CDR1 KGHSH and CDR2 LQKENI. The CDR3 is CASSPDVAGNEQFF. In DNA form, the CDR3 reads TGTGCCAGCTCACCCGACGTAGCGGGTAATGAGCAGTTCTTC.

This clone was counted a few times. V and J are TRBV6-5 and TRBJ1-2; 9 bases map to TRBD1. The CDR3 contains 15 residues. Germline loops: CDR1 MNHEY, CDR2 SVGAGI. V was clipped by 3 bases and J by 5 bases; unmatched bases: 7. CDR3 bases: TGTGCCAGCAGTTATAGTGTGACAGGGGGTTATGGCTACACCTTC. Translated: CASSYSVTGGYGYTF.

V is TRBV5-1 and J is TRBJ2-3; possible D gene TRBD2, 5 bases. Per the germline V gene, CDR1 is SGHRS and CDR2 is YFSETQ. V was trimmed by 3 bases and J by 4 bases, leaving 6 bases between them. There are 12 residues in the CDR3. In nucleotides, the CDR3 is TGCGCCAGCAGCTCGGAGGCAGATACGCAGTATTTT. Translated: CASSSEADTQYF.

This clone was seen only once. This chain joins TRBV4-1 and TRBJ1-5; 10 bases match TRBD1. Trimming took 4 bases from V and 0 from J; bases not matched to a gene: 9. The CDR3 is 18 amino acids. Germline-derived CDR1 and CDR2 are MGHRA and YSYEKL. In DNA, the CDR3 is TGCGCCAGCAGCCTAAGGACAGGGGGGTTGTATAGCAATCAGCCCCAGCATTTT. Protein product: CASSLRTGGLYSNQPQHF.

The table lists this clone with a count of one. CDR3 bases: TGCGCCAGCAGCTTAGTAACAGGGGACGAGCAGTACTTC. Translated: CASSLVTGDEQYF. V and J are TRBV5-1 and TRBJ2-7; TRBD1 aligns across 7 bases. The trim removed 2 bases at V and 5 bases at J, leaving 4 bases unmatched. In germline, CDR1 is SGHRS, CDR2 YFSETQ. This CDR3 has 13 amino acids.

This chain's CDR3 is CASSMRAGGSNQPQHF. The CDR3 DNA reads TGTGCCAGTAGTATGAGGGCAGGGGGCAGCAATCAGCCCCAGCATTTT. The chain carries TRBV19 and TRBJ1-5; 8 positions agree with TRBD1. Unmatched junction bases numbered 5, after V lost 3 bases and J lost 1 base. The CDR3 covers 16 residues. From germline, CDR1 is LNHDA and CDR2 SQIVND (reference sequence).

The chain couples TRBV28 to TRBJ1-2, with a weak D call TRBD1 (6 bases). The CDR3 is made up of 14 amino acids. Germline CDR1 reads MDHEN; CDR2 reads SYDVKM. Trimming cost V 5 bases and J 4 bases, with 14 bases left between them. In nucleotides, the CDR3 is TGTGCCAGCAGTCTACCCGGGGGCAGCTATGGCTACACCTTC. It yields the protein CASSLPGGSYGYTF.

This clone was seen once. V and J are TRBV6-5 and TRBJ2-1; D gene unclear. The CDR3 loop spans 14 amino acids. CDR1 and CDR2 (germline): MNHEY, SVGAGI. Deletions cut 3 bases from V and 0 bases from J, with 6 bases between. The CDR3 sequence is CASSYVGSYNEQFF. CDR3 sequence (DNA): TGTGCCAGCAGTTATGTGGGCTCCTACAATGAGCAGTTCTTC.

This chain links TRBV4-1 with TRBJ2-7, with a possible D match to TRBD2 (6 bases). Trimming pared 1 base from V and 0 bases from J, leaving 10 bases between. Looked up from germline, CDR1 is MGHRA and CDR2 is YSYEKL. This CDR3 is built from 15 residues. The CDR3 DNA reads as TGCGCCAGCAGCCAAGGGGGGGAGGACTCCTACGAGCAGTACTTC. Encoded protein: CASSQGGEDSYEQYF.

The chain has TRBV10-2 and TRBJ1-1; 7 bases map to TRBD1. The V gene's germline CDR1 is WSHSY and CDR2 SAAADI. V trimming: 0 bases; J trimming: 3 bases; junction bases outside the gene matches: 7. The length of the CDR3 is 16 residues. The CDR3 reads CASSESRGRGDTEAFF. The CDR3 bases are TGCGCCAGCAGTGAGTCGAGGGGGCGGGGGGACACTGAAGCTTTCTTT.

The CDR3 DNA follows: TGTGCCAGCAGCGTACAGGGTTACACTGAAGCTTTCTTT. Protein: CASSVQGYTEAFF. The chain joins TRBV9 to TRBJ1-1; a possible D gene is TRBD1 (5 bases). V lost 1 base to trimming and J lost 3 bases, with 7 bases between them. The CDR3 consists of 13 residues. Germline loops: CDR1 SGDLS, CDR2 YYNGEE.

The V call is TRBV28, the J call TRBJ2-2, with D unresolved. The CDR3 covers 14 residues. V lost 7 bases, J lost 2 bases, and 11 bases lay in between. Germline V gene data show CDR1 as MDHEN and CDR2 as SYDVKM. CDR3 in amino acids: CASIGGPNTGELFF. For the CDR3, the DNA is TGTGCCAGCATCGGCGGACCCAACACCGGGGAGCTGTTTTTT. The variable domain in full, with the rest retrieved from reference TRBV28 and TRBJ2-2, is DVKVTQSSRYLVKRTGEKVFLECVQDMDHENMFWYRQDPGLGLRLIYFSYDVKMKEKGDIPEGYSVSREKKERFSLILESASTNQTSMYLCASIGGPNTGELFFGEGSRLTVL.

The chain couples TRBV7-3 to TRBJ2-3; D is perhaps TRBD1 (5 bases). The CDR3 has 15 residues. Germline V lookup: CDR1 SGHTA, CDR2 FQGTGA. V lost 1 base and J 0 bases, leaving 8 bases between the germline ends. CDR3 nucleotide sequence: TGTGCCAGCAGCTTAAGTTCAGGGAGCACAGATACGCAGTATTTT. It specifies CASSLSSGSTDTQYF.

The rearrangement joins TRBV11-2 to TRBJ2-7, with TRBD2 identical over 11 bases. Germline V CDR1 and CDR2: SGHAT, FQNNGV. V was clipped by 5 bases and J by 4 bases; unmatched bases: 10. This CDR3 is built from 16 residues. The CDR3 reads CASSTQGTSGIYEQYF. The CDR3, as DNA: TGTGCCAGCAGCACACAGGGGACTAGCGGTATATACGAGCAGTACTTC. Supplemented by reference TRBV11-2 and TRBJ2-7, the full variable domain reads EAGVAQSPRYKIIEKRQSVAFWCNPISGHATLYWYQQILGQGPKLLIQFQNNGVVDDSQLPKDRFSAERLKGVDSTLKIQPAKLEDSAVYLCASSTQGTSGIYEQYFGPGTRLTVT.

The chain uses TRBV9 and TRBJ2-2, with 9 bases matching TRBD2. The CDR3 runs 19 residues. The ends lost 0 bases at V and 5 bases at J; junction bases unmatched: 14. From germline, CDR1 is SGDLS and CDR2 YYNGEE. The DNA of the CDR3 is TGTGCCAGCAGCGTAGGAGGGGGCGCAGTAGCGGGAGATACCGGGGAGCTGTTTTTT. Encoded protein: CASSVGGGAVAGDTGELFF.

To note about this clone: Other DNA sequences within the sample encode an identical CDR3. The genes are TRBV9 and TRBJ2-2, with no clear D. The CDR3 extends over 14 amino acids. Germline-derived CDR1 and CDR2 are SGDLS and YYNGEE. The V end was cut by 0 bases, the J end by 2 bases, with 5 bases between. CDR3 sequence reads: CASSVARNTGELFF. The CDR3 DNA follows: TGTGCCAGCAGCGTAGCGCGAAACACCGGGGAGCTGTTTTTT.